This is a list of T cell receptor beta chains from one sample in a study of Tregs in tolerant kidney transplant recipients. Libraries were prepared by immunoSEQ multiplex PCR; TCRdb keeps only in-frame clonotypes and omits some of them. The sample holds tens of thousands of clones, around nine tenths seen once. The sequenced material came from CD8+ T cells from blood. The receptors here all came from a human donor in good health. Both conserved end residues are part of each CDR3. Each record gives: CDR3 protein, CDR3 DNA, J gene, clone size, V gene, D gene. A D gene is named only where the DNA matches it firmly. Size tells how often a clone was seen (once, few, many) or the class of an expanded clone, and some rows leave it out.

CDR3: CASSTGTATYEQYF
DNA: TGTGCCAGCAGCACCGGGACAGCGACTTACGAGCAGTACTTC
J: TRBJ2-7
size: NA
V: TRBV7-9
D: TRBD1

CDR3: CASIASGAYNEQFF
DNA: TGTGCCAGCATCGCCTCCGGGGCCTACAATGAGCAGTTCTTC
J: TRBJ2-1
size: NA
V: TRBV5-4
D: NA

CDR3: CASSQDFQGLSGKDEQFF
DNA: TGTGCCAGCAGCCAAGATTTCCAGGGGCTGTCGGGGAAGGATGAGCAGTTCTTC
J: TRBJ2-1
size: NA
V: TRBV4-2
D: NA

CDR3: CASSEVDGFLGEAFF
DNA: TGTGCCAGCAGTGAAGTAGACGGGTTCTTAGGTGAAGCTTTCTTT
J: TRBJ1-1
size: NA
V: TRBV2
D: NA

CDR3: CATSRGQGYTF
DNA: TGTGCCACCAGCAGAGGCCAAGGCTACACCTTC
J: TRBJ1-2
size: NA
V: TRBV15
D: NA

CDR3: CASSFRLAGDDNEQFF
DNA: TGTGCCAGCAGTTTTAGACTAGCGGGAGATGACAATGAGCAGTTCTTC
J: TRBJ2-1
size: NA
V: TRBV27
D: TRBD2

CDR3: CASSFTSGGPTSTDTQYF
DNA: TGCGCCAGCAGCTTCACTAGCGGGGGGCCGACCAGCACAGATACGCAGTATTTT
J: TRBJ2-3
size: NA
V: TRBV5-1
D: TRBD2

CDR3: CASLTGGQETQYF
DNA: TGTGCCAGCTTAACAGGGGGGCAAGAGACCCAGTACTTC
J: TRBJ2-5
size: NA
V: TRBV6-6
D: TRBD1

CDR3: CASGGGIYNSPLHF
DNA: TGTGCCAGCGGCGGCGGCATCTATAATTCACCCCTCCACTTT
J: TRBJ1-6
size: few
V: TRBV2
D: NA

CDR3: CASSETSGRAGYEQYF
DNA: TGCGCCAGCAGTGAGACTAGCGGGAGGGCCGGCTACGAGCAGTACTTC
J: TRBJ2-7
size: NA
V: TRBV10-1
D: TRBD2

CDR3: CASSLVRGLSSYEQYF
DNA: TGTGCCAGCAGCTTGGTTCGGGGGTTAAGCTCCTACGAGCAGTACTTC
J: TRBJ2-7
size: NA
V: TRBV11-2
D: NA

CDR3: CASSLWGKGSPLHF
DNA: TGTGCCAGCAGCTTATGGGGGAAGGGGTCACCCCTCCACTTT
J: TRBJ1-6
size: NA
V: TRBV7-2
D: NA

CDR3: CASSLGRGRFSGYTF
DNA: TGTGCCAGCAGCTTAGGCAGGGGGCGGTTCAGTGGCTACACCTTC
J: TRBJ1-2
size: once
V: TRBV7-3
D: TRBD1

CDR3: CASSGQGASGANVLTF
DNA: TGTGCCAGCTCCGGACAGGGGGCGTCCGGGGCCAACGTCCTGACTTTC
J: TRBJ2-6
size: NA
V: TRBV6-4
D: TRBD1

CDR3: CATSTAGFNNEQFF
DNA: TGTGCCACCAGCACAGCAGGGTTCAACAATGAGCAGTTCTTC
J: TRBJ2-1
size: NA
V: TRBV15
D: NA

CDR3: CASSPLAQSTDTQYF
DNA: TGTGCCAGCAGCCCCCTAGCGCAAAGCACAGATACGCAGTATTTT
J: TRBJ2-3
size: NA
V: TRBV14
D: NA

CDR3: CASSSFPTESQRSYNEQFF
DNA: TGCGCCAGCAGCTCCTTTCCGACGGAATCACAGCGCTCCTACAATGAGCAGTTCTTC
J: TRBJ2-1
size: NA
V: TRBV5-1
D: NA

CDR3: CASSNRDYKNIQYF
DNA: TGTGCCAGTAGTAACAGGGATTACAAAAACATTCAGTACTTC
J: TRBJ2-4
size: NA
V: TRBV19
D: NA

CDR3: CASSSRDTRREQYF
DNA: TGTGCCAGCAGTTCCCGGGACACCCGTCGGGAGCAGTACTTC
J: TRBJ2-7
size: NA
V: TRBV6-1
D: NA

CDR3: CASSATDRGGNQPQHF
DNA: TGTGCCAGCAGCGCAACGGACAGGGGGGGCAATCAGCCCCAGCATTTT
J: TRBJ1-5
size: NA
V: TRBV9
D: TRBD1

CDR3: CASSLWGQPNYEQYF
DNA: TGTGCCAGCAGCTTATGGGGACAGCCAAACTACGAGCAGTACTTC
J: TRBJ2-7
size: NA
V: TRBV7-3
D: TRBD1

CDR3: CASSYSAGSDVEAFF
DNA: TGTGCCAGCAGTTACTCGGCAGGGAGCGACGTTGAAGCTTTCTTT
J: TRBJ1-1
size: NA
V: TRBV6-6
D: NA

CDR3: CASSGTGASYEQYF
DNA: TGCGCCAGCAGTGGCACAGGGGCGTCCTACGAGCAGTACTTC
J: TRBJ2-7
size: NA
V: TRBV10-2
D: TRBD1

CDR3: CASSSPQGFHEQYF
DNA: TGTGCCAGCAGCTCCCCACAGGGGTTCCACGAGCAGTACTTC
J: TRBJ2-7
size: once
V: TRBV7-9
D: TRBD1

CDR3: CASSWAFPPDTEAFF
DNA: TGTGCCAGCAGTTGGGCATTCCCCCCGGACACTGAAGCTTTCTTT
J: TRBJ1-1
size: once
V: TRBV27
D: NA

CDR3: CASSLSSSRGAPYEQYF
DNA: TGTGCCAGCAGTTTATCCTCTAGCAGGGGGGCCCCCTACGAGCAGTACTTC
J: TRBJ2-7
size: NA
V: TRBV27
D: NA

CDR3: CASSRTPDEQYF
DNA: TGTGCCAGCAGCCGGACACCGGATGAGCAGTACTTC
J: TRBJ2-7
size: NA
V: TRBV5-6
D: NA

CDR3: CASSLVAGGYGNTIYF
DNA: TGTGCCAGCAGTTTAGTAGCAGGGGGCTATGGAAACACCATATATTTT
J: TRBJ1-3
size: NA
V: TRBV27
D: TRBD1

CDR3: CASSPPTGGLNTGELFF
DNA: TGTGCCAGCTCACCACCGACGGGAGGTCTGAACACCGGGGAGCTGTTTTTT
J: TRBJ2-2
size: NA
V: TRBV18
D: TRBD2

CDR3: CASSDSGGADTQYF
DNA: TGTGCCAGCAGTGACAGCGGGGGGGCAGATACGCAGTATTTT
J: TRBJ2-3
size: many
V: TRBV6-4
D: TRBD2

CDR3: CASAPGDTGAEAFF
DNA: TGTGCCAGCGCCCCCGGGGATACGGGCGCTGAAGCTTTCTTT
J: TRBJ1-1
size: NA
V: TRBV9
D: NA

CDR3: CASSVGGTSPNEQFF
DNA: TGTGCCAGCAGCGTAGGGGGGACTAGCCCCAATGAGCAGTTCTTC
J: TRBJ2-1
size: many
V: TRBV9
D: TRBD2

CDR3: CASSRDRRPSYNEQFF
DNA: TGTGCCAGCAGCAGGGACAGGCGACCCTCCTACAATGAGCAGTTCTTC
J: TRBJ2-1
size: NA
V: TRBV7-6
D: TRBD1

CDR3: CASSFQGLGSYNEQFF
DNA: TGTGCCAGCAGTTTTCAGGGCCTCGGCTCCTACAATGAGCAGTTCTTC
J: TRBJ2-1
size: NA
V: TRBV27
D: NA

CDR3: CASSLAGQVSTDTQYF
DNA: TGTGCCAGCAGCTTAGCGGGTCAAGTTAGCACAGATACGCAGTATTTT
J: TRBJ2-3
size: NA
V: TRBV7-8
D: NA

CDR3: CASSFTGSYNEQFF
DNA: TGTGCCAGCAGCTTCACTGGAAGTTACAATGAGCAGTTCTTC
J: TRBJ2-1
size: NA
V: TRBV11-2
D: NA

CDR3: CASSVVGANYGYTF
DNA: TGTGCCAGCTCCGTCGTAGGGGCGAACTATGGCTACACCTTC
J: TRBJ1-2
size: NA
V: TRBV27
D: NA

CDR3: CASRGGRGIPEAFF
DNA: TGTGCCAGCAGGGGCGGGCGGGGAATCCCTGAAGCTTTCTTT
J: TRBJ1-1
size: NA
V: TRBV2
D: NA

CDR3: CASSEAHWDRVNQPQHF
DNA: TGTGCCAGCAGTGAAGCGCACTGGGACAGGGTCAATCAGCCCCAGCATTTT
J: TRBJ1-5
size: NA
V: TRBV2
D: TRBD1

CDR3: CASSLTSGGYNEQFF
DNA: TGTGCCAGCAGCCTGACTAGCGGGGGGTACAATGAGCAGTTCTTC
J: TRBJ2-1
size: NA
V: TRBV2
D: TRBD2

CDR3: CASSLGQGAGEAFF
DNA: TGTGCCAGCAGCTTAGGACAGGGGGCGGGTGAAGCTTTCTTT
J: TRBJ1-1
size: NA
V: TRBV7-9
D: TRBD1

CDR3: CASSRQGSGANVLTF
DNA: TGTGCCAGCAGCCGACAGGGATCTGGGGCCAACGTCCTGACTTTC
J: TRBJ2-6
size: NA
V: TRBV5-4
D: TRBD1

CDR3: CAWSVGYGVEKLFF
DNA: TGTGCCTGGAGTGTAGGGTACGGAGTAGAAAAACTGTTTTTT
J: TRBJ1-4
size: NA
V: TRBV30
D: NA

CDR3: CASSLVGRSTDTQYF
DNA: TGTGCCAGCAGCTTAGTCGGGAGGAGCACAGATACGCAGTATTTT
J: TRBJ2-3
size: once
V: TRBV11-2
D: TRBD2

CDR3: CAISDPTSGEVYEQYF
DNA: TGTGCCATCAGTGATCCAACTAGCGGGGAAGTCTACGAGCAGTACTTC
J: TRBJ2-7
size: NA
V: TRBV10-3
D: TRBD2

CDR3: CASSLPGLESPEQYF
DNA: TGTGCCAGCAGCTTGCCGGGACTAGAATCCCCCGAGCAGTACTTC
J: TRBJ2-7
size: NA
V: TRBV5-4
D: TRBD2

CDR3: CASSLGVTESVSYEQYF
DNA: TGTGCCAGCAGCCTGGGGGTCACCGAATCCGTCTCCTACGAGCAGTACTTC
J: TRBJ2-7
size: few
V: TRBV6-8
D: NA

CDR3: CASSLAALLAGGPNEQFF
DNA: TGTGCCAGCAGCTTAGCCGCCCTACTAGCGGGAGGGCCGAATGAGCAGTTCTTC
J: TRBJ2-1
size: NA
V: TRBV11-1
D: TRBD2

CDR3: CASSPGQNPSYEQYF
DNA: TGTGCCAGCAGCCCGGGACAGAACCCCTCCTACGAGCAGTACTTC
J: TRBJ2-7
size: NA
V: TRBV5-6
D: TRBD1

CDR3: CSVAQGFDEQYF
DNA: TGCAGCGTTGCACAGGGTTTCGACGAGCAGTACTTC
J: TRBJ2-7
size: NA
V: TRBV29-1
D: NA

CDR3: CASSDGQAAGTQYF
DNA: TGTGCCAGCAGTGATGGACAGGCGGCGGGGACCCAGTACTTC
J: TRBJ2-5
size: NA
V: TRBV6-1
D: TRBD1

CDR3: CASSLRLAGSWTYTGELFF
DNA: TGTGCCAGCAGCTTGCGACTAGCGGGCTCCTGGACGTACACCGGGGAGCTGTTTTTT
J: TRBJ2-2
size: NA
V: TRBV5-6
D: TRBD2

CDR3: CASGPALNTEAFF
DNA: TGTGCTAGTGGTCCCGCCCTGAACACTGAAGCTTTCTTT
J: TRBJ1-1
size: medium-sized
V: TRBV12-5
D: NA